What follows are 32 T cell receptor beta chains derived from one specimen sequenced in a study of PD-L1 blockade in urothelial cancer. Repertoires were generated with immunoSEQ multiplex PCR, while TCRdb's copy carries only in-frame clones and drops some. The table has about 27,000 clones, 82% seen once. The time point was: peripheral blood 6 weeks after treatment start. The sequencing used PBMCs, collected around atezolizumab (anti-PD-L1) treatment. These receptors all come from a man between 65 and 85 years old with urothelial cancer.

This clone was picked up one time. The chain links TRBV6-5 to TRBJ2-3; TRBD1 matches at 8 bases. The CDR3 is 15 residues long. V was pared by 7 bases and J by 3 bases, with 9 bases of the junction left unmatched. Germline CDR1 MNHEY, CDR2 SVGAGI. The CDR3 nucleotides are TGTGCCAGCAACGGCGACAGGGGTTTAACAGATACGCAGTATTTT. As protein: CASNGDRGLTDTQYF.

This clone was detected only once. This rearrangement joins TRBV10-3 to TRBJ2-7; TRBD2 matches 10 bases. Germline V gene sequence: CDR1 ENHRY, CDR2 SYGVKD. The CDR3 has 19 residues. V was clipped by 0 bases and J by 1 base; unmatched bases: 12. The CDR3 reads CAISESDPYSGRPSYEQYF. The CDR3 DNA reads TGTGCCATCAGTGAGTCGGACCCCTATAGCGGGAGGCCGTCCTACGAGCAGTACTTC.

This chain connects TRBV6-1 to TRBJ2-7; 9 nucleotides agree with TRBD2. With V trimmed by 3 bases and J by 5 bases, 11 bases remained unmatched. The CDR3 runs 16 residues. Germline CDR1 MNHNS, CDR2 SASEGT. The CDR3: CASSEVSVSGRHEQYF. CDR3 DNA sequence: TGTGCCAGCAGTGAGGTAAGCGTCAGCGGGAGGCACGAGCAGTACTTC.

V usage is TRBV7-2 and J usage is TRBJ1-2; no clear D. The V end lost 3 bases, the J end lost 6 bases, and 14 bases lay between the germline ends. CDR1 and CDR2 (germline): SGHTA, FQGNSA. CDR3 length: 14 amino acids. The CDR3 sequence: CASSLGTGPNGYTF. The CDR3 DNA is TGTGCCAGCAGCTTGGGTACGGGTCCCAATGGCTACACCTTC.

The genes are TRBV2 and TRBJ1-1, with unresolved D. From germline, CDR1 is SNHLY and CDR2 FYNNEI. V was cut by 6 bases and J by 0 bases, with 17 bases left in between. The CDR3 length is 16 residues. In nucleotides, the CDR3 is TGTGCCAGCAGCGTTGAGGGCCTAAGTATGAACACTGAAGCTTTCTTT. It is translated as CASSVEGLSMNTEAFF.

The chain has TRBV4-1 and TRBJ2-5; 7 bases fit TRBD2. CDR3 length: 15 amino acids. Germline V gene lookup returns CDR1 MGHRA and CDR2 YSYEKL. Germline trimming cut 1 base from V and 2 bases from J; bases unmatched to any gene: 4. The CDR3 DNA reads as TGCGCCAGCAGCCAAGGGGGGGGGTGGCAAGAGACCCAGTACTTC. Encoded protein: CASSQGGGWQETQYF.

The CDR3 DNA sequence: TGCGCCAGCAGCCAAGTCTCTTCAGGGTGGTCCTACAATGAGCAGTTCTTC. Translated: CASSQVSSGWSYNEQFF. This rearrangement joins TRBV4-3 to TRBJ2-1; TRBD1 is a possible D gene (5 bases). The V and J ends lost 1 base and 1 base respectively, with 14 bases between them. Germline loops: CDR1 LGHNA, CDR2 YSLEER. The CDR3 loop spans 17 amino acids.

The chain has TRBV4-3 and TRBJ2-5; D might be TRBD2 (6 bases). Germline V lookup: CDR1 LGHNA, CDR2 YSLEER. V was clipped by 2 bases and J by 5 bases, with 9 bases between them. The CDR3 has 13 residues. The CDR3 bases are TGCGCCAGCAGCCAATCCCGGGGGGAGACCCAGTACTTC. It is translated as CASSQSRGETQYF.

The chain combines TRBV4-3 with TRBJ1-2; no reliable D call. The germline CDR1 and CDR2 sequences are LGHNA and YSLEER. V was cut by 0 bases and J by 3 bases, with 8 bases left in between. CDR3 length: 14 residues. The CDR3 region has the DNA TGCGCCAGCAGCCAAGAGACGGGAGACTATGGCTACACCTTC. As protein: CASSQETGDYGYTF.

This chain uses TRBV19 with TRBJ2-5; tentative D call: TRBD2 (6 bases). Per germline, CDR1 LNHDA and CDR2 SQIVND (reference sequence). V was shortened by 1 base and J by 1 base, with 13 bases between the two germline ends. There are 16 residues in the CDR3. CDR3 region: CASSIGWTRGQETQYF. CDR3 in DNA: TGTGCCAGTAGTATAGGCTGGACGCGGGGCCAAGAGACCCAGTACTTC.

This rearrangement joins TRBV4-3 to TRBJ1-5; no clear D. Trimming took off 2 bases at V and 0 bases at J, with 8 bases between the two ends. The CDR3 loop spans 15 amino acids. The germline V gene encodes CDR1 LGHNA and CDR2 YSLEER. The CDR3 is CASSQSHYSNQPQHF. CDR3 sequence (DNA): TGCGCCAGCAGCCAATCACATTATAGCAATCAGCCCCAGCATTTT.

The chain has TRBV27 and TRBJ2-1, with 7 bases that match TRBD1. The germline V gene has CDR1 MNHEY and CDR2 SMNVEV (reference sequence). Losses at the gene ends were 5 bases for V and 1 base for J; bases not matched to a gene: 5. CDR3 length equals 15 residues. The chain's CDR3 is CASSVQGWSYNEQFF. The DNA for the CDR3 is TGTGCCAGCAGTGTACAGGGGTGGTCCTACAATGAGCAGTTCTTC.

The chain recombines TRBV6-5 with TRBJ2-3; D gene uncertain. Germline CDR1 and CDR2: MNHEY and SVGAGI. The ends were cut back, 7 bases at V and 6 bases at J, with 8 bases in the middle. The CDR3 length is 11 residues. As DNA, the CDR3 is TGTGCCAGCACCTTGGGCGATACGCAGTATTTT. Translation: CASTLGDTQYF.

This sequence joins TRBV4-3 and TRBJ2-2; TRBD2 is a possible D gene (5 bases). Germline-derived CDR1 and CDR2 are LGHNA and YSLEER. The germline V and J ends were trimmed by 0 bases and 7 bases, with 18 bases remaining between them. The CDR3 is 17 residues long. CDR3 region: CASSQDLASGRSGELFF. In nucleotides, the CDR3 is TGCGCCAGCAGCCAAGATCTAGCTAGTGGACGTAGCGGGGAGCTGTTTTTT.

The V call is TRBV4-3, the J call TRBJ2-2, with 11 positions matching TRBD2. There are 16 residues in the CDR3. Trimming removed 4 bases from V and 1 base from J; junction bases left unmatched: 2. Germline CDR1 LGHNA, CDR2 YSLEER. The CDR3 here is CASSRGTSGNTGELFF. The CDR3 nucleotides read TGCGCCAGCAGCCGAGGGACTAGCGGGAACACCGGGGAGCTGTTTTTT.

This rearrangement joins TRBV28 to TRBJ1-2; D is unclear. CDR1 MDHEN and CDR2 SYDVKM come from the germline V gene. The CDR3 has 12 residues. V dropped 5 bases and J dropped 8 bases, with 12 bases sitting between them. The chain's CDR3 is CASSLGGEGYTF. The CDR3 DNA reads as TGTGCCAGCAGTCTAGGCGGAGAGGGCTACACCTTC.

The chain uses TRBV19 and TRBJ1-5; D might be TRBD1 (5 bases). CDR3 length: 16 amino acids. CDR1 is LNHDA and CDR2 is SQIVND in the germline V gene (reference sequence). Deletions cut 2 bases from V and 0 bases from J, with 11 bases between. The CDR3 region is CASSIFGQYSNQPQHF. The CDR3, as DNA: TGTGCCAGTAGTATATTCGGACAATATAGCAATCAGCCCCAGCATTTT. Drawing the rest from reference TRBV19 and TRBJ1-5, the complete variable domain is DGGITQSPKYLFRKEGQNVTLSCEQNLNHDAMYWYRQDPGQGLRLIYYSQIVNDFQKGDIAEGYSVSREKKESFPLTVTSAQKNPTAFYLCASSIFGQYSNQPQHFGDGTRLSIL.

The chain recombines TRBV5-1 with TRBJ2-3, with TRBD1 matching over 8 bases. Unmatched junction bases numbered 6, after V lost 4 bases and J lost 2 bases. Germline CDR1 is SGHRS and CDR2 is YFSETQ. The CDR3 runs to 15 residues. CDR3 nucleotide sequence: TGCGCCAGCAGCCCCAGGGGGCAAGACACAGATACGCAGTATTTT. This encodes CASSPRGQDTDTQYF.

The rearrangement uses TRBV9 and TRBJ1-4; 7 bases agree with TRBD1. CDR1 is SGDLS, CDR2 YYNGEE, per germline. Losses at the gene ends were 3 bases for V and 4 bases for J; bases not matched to a gene: 6. The CDR3 loop spans 15 amino acids. CDR3 residues: CASSGGTANNEKLFF. As DNA, the CDR3 is TGTGCCAGCAGCGGTGGGACAGCCAATAATGAAAAACTGTTTTTT.

This clone has only a few counts. The gene calls are TRBV4-1 and TRBJ2-1; 8 nucleotides line up with TRBD2. The CDR3 is 17 amino acids. Germline CDR1 and CDR2: MGHRA and YSYEKL. Trimming removed 4 bases from V and 0 bases from J; junction bases left unmatched: 8. The CDR3 DNA sequence: TGCGCCAGCAGCCCGAGAACTAGCGGAGGCTCCTACAATGAGCAGTTCTTC. It yields the protein CASSPRTSGGSYNEQFF.

The chain is built from TRBV5-1 and TRBJ2-5; possible D gene TRBD1, 6 bases. This CDR3 has 13 residues. Germline lookup yields CDR1 SGHRS and CDR2 YFSETQ. V gave up 4 bases and J gave up 1 base, with 8 bases separating them. Here the CDR3 DNA reads TGCGCCAGCAGCCCGGACAGCCAAGAGACCCAGTACTTC. Translating gives CASSPDSQETQYF.

The chain links TRBV7-6 to TRBJ2-1; TRBD2 matches 7 bases. The CDR3 extends over 17 amino acids. Germline V gene lookup returns CDR1 SGHVS and CDR2 FNYEAQ. The V and J ends lost 1 base and 2 bases, in that order; junction bases with no gene match: 8. CDR3 region: CASSLDVGGRPYNEQFF. The CDR3 bases are TGTGCCAGCAGCTTAGACGTTGGCGGGAGACCCTACAATGAGCAGTTCTTC.

The chain has TRBV5-1 and TRBJ1-1; weak D call: TRBD1 (5 bases). The CDR3 spans 15 residues. Germline V gives CDR1 SGHRS, CDR2 YFSETQ. V dropped 0 bases and J dropped 0 bases, with 9 bases sitting between them. CDR3 protein: CASSLAGNLNTEAFF. Here the CDR3 DNA reads TGCGCCAGCAGCTTGGCAGGGAACTTGAACACTGAAGCTTTCTTT.

The V call is TRBV7-2, the J call TRBJ1-2; 9 bases are shared with TRBD1. CDR1 and CDR2 from the germline V gene are SGHTA and FQGNSA. Unmatched junction bases numbered 2, after V lost 4 bases and J lost 5 bases. The CDR3 runs to 13 residues. DNA for the CDR3: TGTGCCAGCAGCTCTGGACAGGGGTATGGCTACACCTTC. The encoded protein is CASSSGQGYGYTF.

This rearrangement joins TRBV19 to TRBJ1-2; TRBD1 matches at 8 bases. Losses at the gene ends were 9 bases for V and 7 bases for J; bases not matched to a gene: 7. This CDR3 is built from 12 residues. Germline assignment: CDR1 LNHDA and CDR2 SQIVND (reference sequence). The CDR3 spells CASRGPNGGYTF. The CDR3, as DNA: TGTGCCAGCAGGGGGCCCAACGGTGGCTACACCTTC.

The chain recombines TRBV4-1 with TRBJ2-1; TRBD2 might be the D (6 bases). Trimming cost V 0 bases and J 3 bases, with 9 bases left between them. The CDR3 spans 15 residues. CDR1 is MGHRA and CDR2 is YSYEKL in the germline V gene. CDR3 loop: CASSQDFGSYNEQFF. CDR3 in DNA: TGCGCCAGCAGCCAAGATTTCGGGAGCTACAATGAGCAGTTCTTC.

The rearrangement uses TRBV9 and TRBJ2-1, with 9 bases that match TRBD2. Per germline, CDR1 SGDLS and CDR2 YYNGEE. CDR3 length: 15 residues. Germline trimming cut 0 bases from V and 3 bases from J; bases unmatched to any gene: 1. The CDR3 nucleotides read TGTGCCAGCAGCGTAGAGACTAGCGGCTACAATGAGCAGTTCTTC. Amino acid sequence: CASSVETSGYNEQFF.

The gene calls are TRBV5-6 and TRBJ2-3, with 9 bases fitting TRBD1. Unmatched junction bases numbered 3, after V lost 2 bases and J lost 2 bases. CDR1 and CDR2 from the germline V gene are SGHDT and YYEEEE. This CDR3 comprises 15 residues. CDR3 region: CASSLQGALTDTQYF. The CDR3 nucleotides are TGTGCCAGCAGCTTACAGGGGGCCCTCACAGATACGCAGTATTTT.

The chain couples TRBV6-5 to TRBJ1-1, with D hard to call. V lost 2 bases and J 0 bases, leaving 4 bases between the germline ends. The CDR3 covers 13 residues. Looked up from germline, CDR1 is MNHEY and CDR2 is SVGAGI. CDR3 sequence reads: CASSYTLNTEAFF. In nucleotides, the CDR3 is TGTGCCAGCAGTTACACACTGAACACTGAAGCTTTCTTT.

The V and J genes are TRBV19 and TRBJ1-2; unclear D gene. V was shortened by 8 bases and J by 8 bases, with 12 bases between the two germline ends. The CDR3 spans 11 residues. CDR1 and CDR2 from the germline V gene are LNHDA and SQIVND (reference sequence). CDR3 region: CASGPSWGYTF. DNA of the CDR3: TGTGCCAGTGGCCCCAGTTGGGGCTACACCTTC.

This chain connects TRBV14 to TRBJ2-7; 7 bases are a match to TRBD1. V dropped 3 bases and J dropped 2; count of bases not matched to a gene: 7. The length of the CDR3 is 15 residues. Per germline, CDR1 SGHDN and CDR2 FVKESK. CDR3 sequence: CASSQAGTAPYEQYF. As DNA, the CDR3 is TGTGCCAGCAGCCAGGCCGGGACAGCTCCCTACGAGCAGTACTTC.

This clone was seen just once. This chain uses TRBV9 with TRBJ2-7, with TRBD2 matching 7 bases. V was clipped by 4 bases and J by 2 bases; unmatched bases: 6. Germline CDR1 and CDR2: SGDLS and YYNGEE. The CDR3 covers 14 residues. Here the CDR3 DNA reads TGTGCCAGCAGCCGGGGAGGGAGGGCCTACGAGCAGTACTTC. Amino acids: CASSRGGRAYEQYF. Drawing the rest from reference TRBV9 and TRBJ2-7, the complete variable domain is DSGVTQTPKHLITATGQRVTLRCSPRSGDLSVYWYQQSLDQGLQFLIQYYNGEERAKGNILERFSAQQFPDLHSELNLSSLELGDSALYFCASSRGGRAYEQYFGPGTRLTVT.